Listed below are T cell receptor beta chains from one sample, sequenced in a study of blood T cells in healthy people across ages. TCRdb re-analysed the 5' RACE reads in MiXCR, keeping a single row per CDR3 protein. The sample lists about 1.4 million distinct CDR3 sequences, 59% seen once, with under 8.5% in the top ten. Sequencing was done on a sample of blood. Receptors were obtained from a man in his late teens or twenties in good health. CDR3s include the opening cysteine and the closing phenylalanine or tryptophan. A D gene is named only where the DNA matches it firmly. Some rows mark clone size as missing; the rest say once, few, many or name a class of expanded clone.

clone_size: once; v_call: TRBV13; j_call: TRBJ1-1; d_call: -; cdr3_nt: TGTGCCAGCAGCGGCGACAGGTCTGAAGCTTTCTTT; cdr3_aa: CASSGDRSEAFF
clone_size: -; v_call: TRBV2; j_call: TRBJ2-3; d_call: -; cdr3_nt: TGTGCCAGCAGTGTCCTAGACCGTCTCACAGATACGCAGTATTTT; cdr3_aa: CASSVLDRLTDTQYF
clone_size: -; v_call: TRBV15; j_call: TRBJ1-5; d_call: -; cdr3_nt: TGTGCCACCAGCAGAGAGGGCCGTCTGGTAGGTCAGCCCCAGCATTTT; cdr3_aa: CATSREGRLVGQPQHF
clone_size: -; v_call: TRBV6-6; j_call: TRBJ2-1; d_call: TRBD2; cdr3_nt: TGTGCCAGCCTACGGACTAGCGACCACAATGAGCAGTTCTTC; cdr3_aa: CASLRTSDHNEQFF
clone_size: -; v_call: TRBV6-6; j_call: TRBJ1-2; d_call: TRBD1; cdr3_nt: TGTGCCAGCGGGCCGACAGGGGGCGCCGGCTATGGCTACACCTTC; cdr3_aa: CASGPTGGAGYGYTF
clone_size: -; v_call: TRBV10-2; j_call: TRBJ2-1; d_call: -; cdr3_nt: TGCGCCGTCAATGGGGCGAGCTCCTACAATGAGCAGTTCTTC; cdr3_aa: CAVNGASSYNEQFF
clone_size: -; v_call: TRBV15; j_call: TRBJ2-5; d_call: -; cdr3_nt: TGTGCCACCAGCAGAGATAGTGGGCAGCAAGAGACCCAGTACTTC; cdr3_aa: CATSRDSGQQETQYF
clone_size: -; v_call: TRBV29-1; j_call: TRBJ2-3; d_call: TRBD1; cdr3_nt: TGCAGCGTTGTGGGTTCAGGGGGTACAGATACGCAGTATTTT; cdr3_aa: CSVVGSGGTDTQYF
clone_size: -; v_call: TRBV7-2; j_call: TRBJ2-3; d_call: TRBD1; cdr3_nt: TGTGCCAGCAGCCCGACCTGGACAGGTAGTAGCACAGATACGCAGTATTTT; cdr3_aa: CASSPTWTGSSTDTQYF
clone_size: -; v_call: TRBV5-1; j_call: TRBJ2-1; d_call: TRBD2; cdr3_nt: TGCGCCAGCAGCCTATCGACTAGCGGGAGGCCCCAAGGTAATGAGCAGTTCTTC; cdr3_aa: CASSLSTSGRPQGNEQFF
clone_size: few; v_call: TRBV7-2; j_call: TRBJ2-7; d_call: TRBD2; cdr3_nt: TGTGCCAGCAGCACGTTACTAGCGTTTTCCTACGAGCAGTACTTC; cdr3_aa: CASSTLLAFSYEQYF
clone_size: -; v_call: TRBV29-1; j_call: TRBJ2-7; d_call: TRBD2; cdr3_nt: TGCAGCGTTGCTGGCGGGGGAGCCTCCTACGAGCAGTACTTC; cdr3_aa: CSVAGGGASYEQYF
clone_size: -; v_call: TRBV30; j_call: TRBJ2-7; d_call: -; cdr3_nt: TGTGCCTGGAGTAAGGGCTCATCCTACGAGCAGTACTTC; cdr3_aa: CAWSKGSSYEQYF
clone_size: -; v_call: TRBV11-2; j_call: TRBJ2-5; d_call: -; cdr3_nt: TGTGCCAGCAGCTTATATCAGGAAGAGACCCAGTACTTC; cdr3_aa: CASSLYQEETQYF
clone_size: few; v_call: TRBV6-6; j_call: TRBJ2-7; d_call: -; cdr3_nt: TGTGCCACGACCCCACGCCCCCTCAGCTCCTACGAGCAGTACTTC; cdr3_aa: CATTPRPLSSYEQYF
clone_size: -; v_call: TRBV7-2; j_call: TRBJ2-3; d_call: TRBD2; cdr3_nt: TGTGCCAGCAGCCCAGCGGGAGGGGGAGGTGGCACAGATACGCAGTATTTT; cdr3_aa: CASSPAGGGGGTDTQYF
clone_size: -; v_call: TRBV5-1; j_call: TRBJ2-3; d_call: TRBD2; cdr3_nt: TGCGCCAGCACCCCGGAGGCAGCGGGAGCTGATACGCAGTATTTT; cdr3_aa: CASTPEAAGADTQYF
clone_size: -; v_call: TRBV6-1; j_call: TRBJ2-7; d_call: TRBD2; cdr3_nt: TGTGCCAGCAGTGAAGGAGTGACTAGCGTTTACGAGCAGTACTTC; cdr3_aa: CASSEGVTSVYEQYF
clone_size: -; v_call: TRBV29-1; j_call: TRBJ2-7; d_call: -; cdr3_nt: TGCAGCGTGGGCACATCGCGTGAGCAGTACTTC; cdr3_aa: CSVGTSREQYF
clone_size: once; v_call: TRBV14; j_call: TRBJ2-2; d_call: -; cdr3_nt: TGTGCCAGCAGCCACCTGACACAGACCGGGGAGCTGTTTTTT; cdr3_aa: CASSHLTQTGELFF
clone_size: few; v_call: TRBV27; j_call: TRBJ2-3; d_call: -; cdr3_nt: TGTGCCAGCAGTTTACGTCCGGCGGGCACAGATACGCAGTATTTT; cdr3_aa: CASSLRPAGTDTQYF
clone_size: -; v_call: TRBV27; j_call: TRBJ2-3; d_call: TRBD1; cdr3_nt: TGTGCCAGCAGGTCCTACAGGGGGCCTAGCACAGATACGCAGTATTTT; cdr3_aa: CASRSYRGPSTDTQYF
clone_size: -; v_call: TRBV29-1; j_call: TRBJ2-1; d_call: -; cdr3_nt: TGCAGCGTTGAAGATCTTACGGGGGCCGTGGTATATGAGCAGTTCTTC; cdr3_aa: CSVEDLTGAVVYEQFF
clone_size: few; v_call: TRBV12-3/TRBV12-4; j_call: TRBJ1-2; d_call: -; cdr3_nt: TGTGCCAGCAGAGATACAGGGTTTGTTAACTATGGCTACACCTTC; cdr3_aa: CASRDTGFVNYGYTF
clone_size: -; v_call: TRBV7-2; j_call: TRBJ2-7; d_call: -; cdr3_nt: TGTGCCAGCAACTTGGACAGAACCTACGAGCAGTACTTC; cdr3_aa: CASNLDRTYEQYF
clone_size: few; v_call: TRBV20-1; j_call: TRBJ1-5; d_call: -; cdr3_nt: TGCAGTGCTAGACGGACGGCAAGCAATCAGCCCCAGCATTTT; cdr3_aa: CSARRTASNQPQHF
clone_size: -; v_call: TRBV13; j_call: TRBJ2-3; d_call: -; cdr3_nt: TGTGCCACCCGAGAATTGGGTTATACGCAGTATTTT; cdr3_aa: CATRELGYTQYF
clone_size: few; v_call: TRBV20-1; j_call: TRBJ1-6; d_call: TRBD1; cdr3_nt: TGCAGTGCACGACCAGGGGGTTCACCCCTCCACTTT; cdr3_aa: CSARPGGSPLHF
clone_size: -; v_call: TRBV29-1; j_call: TRBJ2-7; d_call: TRBD2; cdr3_nt: TGCAGCGTTGAAAAAGCGGGGTACGAGCAGTACTTC; cdr3_aa: CSVEKAGYEQYF
clone_size: few; v_call: TRBV27; j_call: TRBJ2-7; d_call: TRBD2; cdr3_nt: TGTGCCAGCAGCCTTGCGGGGGGTCGAACCTACGAGCAGTACTTC; cdr3_aa: CASSLAGGRTYEQYF
clone_size: -; v_call: TRBV29-1; j_call: TRBJ1-1; d_call: TRBD1; cdr3_nt: TGCAGCGTTGGAGGACAGGGGGCTGAAGCTTTCTTT; cdr3_aa: CSVGGQGAEAFF
clone_size: -; v_call: TRBV25-1; j_call: TRBJ2-7; d_call: -; cdr3_nt: TGTGCCAGCAGTGAAATCGGCGACGAGCAGTACTTC; cdr3_aa: CASSEIGDEQYF
clone_size: -; v_call: TRBV27; j_call: TRBJ2-5; d_call: TRBD2; cdr3_nt: TGTGCCAGCAGTTTAGGGACTAGCACCTTTCGGGAGACCCAGTACTTC; cdr3_aa: CASSLGTSTFRETQYF
clone_size: -; v_call: TRBV28; j_call: TRBJ1-5; d_call: TRBD1; cdr3_nt: TGTGCCAGCAGTTTTAAAGTGGGGGACAGGGGATCCTCTAGCAATCAGCCCCAGCATTTT; cdr3_aa: CASSFKVGDRGSSSNQPQHF
clone_size: -; v_call: TRBV25-1; j_call: TRBJ2-1; d_call: TRBD2; cdr3_nt: TGTGCCAGCACCATTCGGGGGGGTATCAACAATGAGCAGTTCTTC; cdr3_aa: CASTIRGGINNEQFF
clone_size: -; v_call: TRBV6-1; j_call: TRBJ2-5; d_call: -; cdr3_nt: TGTGCCAGCAGTGAAGCTTGGACGGTTAAAGAGACCCAGTACTTC; cdr3_aa: CASSEAWTVKETQYF
clone_size: -; v_call: TRBV6-5; j_call: TRBJ1-2; d_call: TRBD1; cdr3_nt: TGTGCCAGCAGTTACAGTGGGGACAGTCGATATGGCTACACCTTC; cdr3_aa: CASSYSGDSRYGYTF
clone_size: few; v_call: TRBV10-3; j_call: TRBJ2-2; d_call: -; cdr3_nt: TGTGCCATCAGCCTCTTAGAGAGTATCCGAGGGGAGCTGTTTTTT; cdr3_aa: CAISLLESIRGELFF
clone_size: few; v_call: TRBV20-1; j_call: TRBJ1-5; d_call: -; cdr3_nt: TGCAGTGCTGTAACAGTGGGGGAGGGCAATCAGCCCCAGCATTTT; cdr3_aa: CSAVTVGEGNQPQHF
clone_size: -; v_call: TRBV2; j_call: TRBJ2-6; d_call: -; cdr3_nt: TGTGCCAGCGCCCTGGAGTCTGGGGCCAACGTCCTGACTTTC; cdr3_aa: CASALESGANVLTF
clone_size: few; v_call: TRBV4-1; j_call: TRBJ2-7; d_call: TRBD1; cdr3_nt: TGCGCCAGCAGCCCCGACAGGGCGATACCTTACGGGCAGTACTTC; cdr3_aa: CASSPDRAIPYGQYF
clone_size: few; v_call: TRBV6-1; j_call: TRBJ1-2; d_call: -; cdr3_nt: TGTGCCAGCAGTGAAGCGGGACCCTATGGCTACACCTTC; cdr3_aa: CASSEAGPYGYTF
clone_size: -; v_call: TRBV15; j_call: TRBJ2-7; d_call: TRBD2; cdr3_nt: TGTGCCACCAGCAGAGCGACTAGCGGTAACGAGCAGTACTTC; cdr3_aa: CATSRATSGNEQYF
clone_size: -; v_call: TRBV24-1; j_call: TRBJ2-1; d_call: -; cdr3_nt: TGTGCCACCAGTGACGACGGAACCTACAATGAGCAGTTCTTC; cdr3_aa: CATSDDGTYNEQFF
clone_size: -; v_call: TRBV20-1; j_call: TRBJ1-5; d_call: -; cdr3_nt: TGCAGTGCTAGATACGACGGGAGCAATCAGCCCCAGCATTTT; cdr3_aa: CSARYDGSNQPQHF
clone_size: few; v_call: TRBV14; j_call: TRBJ1-2; d_call: -; cdr3_nt: TGTGCCAGCAGCCAAGTGTCAGGCTCCTTCTATGGCTACACCTTC; cdr3_aa: CASSQVSGSFYGYTF
clone_size: few; v_call: TRBV20-1; j_call: TRBJ2-3; d_call: -; cdr3_nt: TGCAGTGCTAGGGACTCCCGTACGCAGTATTTT; cdr3_aa: CSARDSRTQYF